A selection of T cell receptor beta chains follows, all from one sample in a study of response to subunit inactivated influenza vaccine. TCRdb re-called the RT-PCR reads through MiXCR, storing one row per CDR3 protein. The sample lists a few hundred thousand distinct CDR3 sequences, about 15% occurring once. The sequencing here drew on PBMCs from blood, taken roughly 12 days after vaccination. These receptors all stem from a man aged 45-65 years who received an inactivated influenza vaccine. CDR3s include the opening cysteine and the closing phenylalanine or tryptophan. The D gene is left open where the match is weak. The size of a clone is reported for some rows only, either as once, few or many, or as a class for expanded clones.

j_gene	abundance	v_gene	d_gene	CDR3aa	CDR3nt
TRBJ1-2	many	TRBV7-6	NA	CASSSGPNYGYTF	TGTGCCAGCAGTTCGGGGCCAAACTATGGCTACACCTTC
TRBJ2-6	few	TRBV12-3/TRBV12-4	NA	CASRARGGSGANVLTF	TGTGCCAGCAGGGCTAGGGGGGGCTCTGGGGCCAACGTCCTGACTTTC
TRBJ1-5	few	TRBV29-1	NA	CSVGGRGGQPQHF	TGCAGCGTTGGAGGGAGGGGAGGTCAGCCCCAGCATTTT
TRBJ2-5	NA	TRBV12-3/TRBV12-4	TRBD1	CASSITGTGGRETQYF	TGTGCCAGCAGTATAACCGGGACAGGGGGTCGAGAGACCCAGTACTTC
TRBJ1-5	NA	TRBV28	NA	CASRPPGKGPQHF	TGTGCCAGCAGGCCTCCGGGAAAAGGGCCCCAGCATTTT
TRBJ2-5	many	TRBV7-9	TRBD2	CASSSTAGIKKTQYF	TGTGCCAGCAGCTCCACAGCGGGGATAAAGAAGACCCAGTACTTC
TRBJ2-1	NA	TRBV12-3/TRBV12-4	NA	CASSTAGTAMGYEQFF	TGTGCCAGCAGCACGGCCGGGACGGCAATGGGTTATGAGCAGTTCTTC
TRBJ1-6	NA	TRBV5-1	TRBD1	CASSRTGANSPLHF	TGCGCCAGCAGCCGAACAGGGGCTAATTCACCCCTCCACTTT
TRBJ2-7	few	TRBV6-5	TRBD1	CASSYQGAVGEQYF	TGTGCCAGCAGTTACCAGGGGGCGGTCGGCGAGCAGTACTTC
TRBJ2-1	NA	TRBV7-2	NA	CASSFAAANEQFF	TGTGCCAGCAGCTTTGCGGCTGCCAATGAGCAGTTCTTC
TRBJ2-7	few	TRBV29-1	TRBD1	CSVERSFGTGGTGASEQYF	TGCAGCGTTGAGAGAAGCTTCGGGACAGGGGGCACCGGGGCGTCCGAGCAGTACTTC
TRBJ2-1	few	TRBV24-1	TRBD2	CATSDKRGGAPYNEQFF	TGTGCCACCAGTGATAAACGGGGGGGGGCCCCCTACAATGAGCAGTTCTTC
TRBJ2-7	NA	TRBV29-1	NA	CSVVRENEQYF	TGCAGCGTTGTAAGGGAAAACGAGCAGTACTTC
TRBJ2-3	few	TRBV12-3/TRBV12-4	NA	CASTLRASAHWSTDTQYF	TGTGCCAGCACCCTGAGGGCTAGCGCCCATTGGAGCACAGATACGCAGTATTTT
TRBJ2-1	NA	TRBV4-3	TRBD2	CASSSQRGVYNEQFF	TGCGCCAGCAGCTCGCAGCGGGGGGTTTACAATGAGCAGTTCTTC
TRBJ2-1	few	TRBV6-1	NA	CASSPTPGRNEQFF	TGTGCCAGCAGCCCGACCCCGGGGCGCAATGAGCAGTTCTTC
TRBJ2-5	once	TRBV7-6	NA	CASSLYMSDPIETQYF	TGTGCCAGCAGCTTATATATGTCGGATCCCATAGAGACCCAGTACTTC
TRBJ2-1	NA	TRBV7-2	NA	CASSFDSSYNEQFF	TGTGCCAGCAGCTTCGACAGCTCCTACAATGAGCAGTTCTTC
TRBJ2-7	NA	TRBV2	NA	CASVGPAYEQYF	TGTGCCAGCGTGGGACCGGCCTACGAGCAGTACTTC
TRBJ1-1	few	TRBV5-1	NA	CASSPRPGLNTEAFF	TGCGCCAGCAGCCCTCGCCCAGGACTGAACACTGAAGCTTTCTTT
TRBJ1-2	few	TRBV7-8	NA	CASSLVTGGYTF	TGTGCCAGCAGCTTAGTAACGGGGGGCTACACCTTC
TRBJ1-1	few	TRBV4-3	NA	CASSQDIAREFTTEAFF	TGCGCCAGCAGCCAAGATATAGCCAGGGAGTTTACCACTGAAGCTTTCTTT
TRBJ2-3	NA	TRBV20-1	NA	CSARAPGSDTQYF	TGCAGTGCTAGAGCACCGGGATCAGATACGCAGTATTTT
TRBJ1-1	many	TRBV5-1	NA	CASRQVMNTEAFF	TGCGCCAGCAGACAGGTAATGAACACTGAAGCTTTCTTT
TRBJ2-3	many	TRBV10-3	TRBD2	CATLAASGGFEDTQYF	TGTGCCACCCTAGCCGCTAGCGGGGGGTTTGAAGATACGCAGTATTTT
TRBJ2-6	many	TRBV5-1	TRBD1	CASSERTGFGVLTF	TGCGCCAGCAGCGAAAGGACAGGCTTCGGCGTCCTGACTTTC
TRBJ1-3	NA	TRBV2	NA	CASNRAGNTIYF	TGTGCCAGCAACCGAGCTGGAAACACCATATATTTT
TRBJ2-1	NA	TRBV20-1	TRBD2	CSARDLAGGPLSYNEQFF	TGCAGTGCTAGAGATTTAGCGGGGGGCCCCCTCTCCTACAATGAGCAGTTCTTC
TRBJ2-1	NA	TRBV11-2	NA	CASTGYPTYNEQFF	TGTGCCAGCACCGGATATCCAACCTACAATGAGCAGTTCTTC
TRBJ1-2	NA	TRBV20-1	NA	CSPSYGTNYGYTF	TGCAGTCCGAGCTACGGAACTAACTATGGCTACACCTTC
TRBJ2-7	many	TRBV4-1	TRBD1	CASRPHRQGSYEQYF	TGCGCCAGCAGGCCCCACCGACAGGGCTCCTACGAGCAGTACTTC
TRBJ2-2	NA	TRBV5-1	NA	CASKQGGTNTGELFF	TGCGCCAGCAAGCAGGGGGGTACGAACACCGGGGAGCTGTTTTTT
TRBJ1-3	many	TRBV12-3/TRBV12-4	TRBD1	CASRAGTVGNTIYF	TGTGCCAGCAGAGCCGGGACAGTCGGAAACACCATATATTTT
TRBJ2-2	few	TRBV5-5	NA	CASSLVLQGLSGELFF	TGTGCCAGCAGCTTGGTTTTACAGGGTTTATCCGGGGAGCTGTTTTTT
TRBJ2-3	NA	TRBV12-3/TRBV12-4	NA	CASSLIGNTDTQYF	TGTGCCAGCAGTTTAATCGGCAACACAGATACGCAGTATTTT
TRBJ2-1	many	TRBV12-3/TRBV12-4	NA	CASSLEAAVLLNEQFF	TGTGCCAGCAGCCTGGAGGCAGCTGTCCTTTTGAATGAGCAGTTCTTC
TRBJ1-4	NA	TRBV20-1	TRBD1	CSAPRTGGAGEKLFF	TGCAGTGCTCCTCGGACAGGGGGCGCGGGTGAAAAACTGTTTTTT
TRBJ2-7	few	TRBV6-5	NA	CASSYSGRRVIPYEQYF	TGTGCCAGCAGTTACTCGGGGCGACGGGTCATACCCTACGAGCAGTACTTC
TRBJ2-3	NA	TRBV7-2	TRBD1	CASSFPGGPVATDTQYF	TGTGCCAGCAGTTTTCCAGGGGGTCCGGTGGCCACAGATACGCAGTATTTT